These T cell receptor beta chains were read from a single sample in a study of shared clonotypes between healthy human individuals. Profiled with immunoSEQ multiplex PCR; TCRdb holds only in-frame clones, not every one. The sample lists hundreds of thousands of clones; roughly 84% were seen once. Sequencing was performed on memory CD8+ T cells sorted from blood. These receptors were collected from a man aged 18 to 29 in good health. CDR3s include the opening cysteine and the closing phenylalanine or tryptophan. Each record gives: clone size, J gene, D gene, V gene, CDR3 protein, CDR3 DNA. D genes are given only for firm matches. Only some rows state a clone size, as once, few, many or a class for expanded clones.

clone size: .
J gene: TRBJ1-5
D gene: .
V gene: TRBV27
CDR3 protein: CASSLSAGEINQPQHF
CDR3 DNA: TGTGCCAGCAGTTTATCTGCGGGGGAAATAAATCAGCCCCAGCATTTT

clone size: .
J gene: TRBJ2-7
D gene: TRBD2
V gene: TRBV6-5
CDR3 protein: CASSSSGSYEQYF
CDR3 DNA: TGTGCCAGCAGCAGCAGCGGGAGTTACGAGCAGTACTTC

clone size: .
J gene: TRBJ2-7
D gene: .
V gene: TRBV7-9
CDR3 protein: CASSSGVGEQYF
CDR3 DNA: TGTGCCAGCAGCTCGGGGGTGGGTGAGCAGTACTTC

clone size: .
J gene: TRBJ1-4
D gene: TRBD1
V gene: TRBV30
CDR3 protein: CAWSAGQGIEKLFF
CDR3 DNA: TGTGCCTGGAGTGCGGGACAGGGGATTGAAAAACTGTTTTTT

clone size: few
J gene: TRBJ1-2
D gene: .
V gene: TRBV5-6
CDR3 protein: CASSIGGGSYGYTF
CDR3 DNA: TGTGCCAGCAGCATTGGAGGGGGTAGCTATGGCTACACCTTC

clone size: once
J gene: TRBJ2-7
D gene: .
V gene: TRBV7-9
CDR3 protein: CASVQGSYEQYF
CDR3 DNA: TGTGCCAGCGTACAGGGTTCCTACGAGCAGTACTTC

clone size: few
J gene: TRBJ1-3
D gene: .
V gene: TRBV19
CDR3 protein: CASSIQSSDGNTIYF
CDR3 DNA: TGTGCCAGTAGTATTCAAAGTTCGGATGGAAACACCATATATTTT

clone size: .
J gene: TRBJ2-5
D gene: TRBD2
V gene: TRBV5-6
CDR3 protein: CASSLGVAGVWETQYF
CDR3 DNA: TGTGCCAGCAGCTTGGGAGTAGCGGGAGTTTGGGAGACCCAGTACTTC

clone size: .
J gene: TRBJ1-4
D gene: .
V gene: TRBV6-5
CDR3 protein: CASSYIGGPEKLFF
CDR3 DNA: TGTGCCAGCAGTTACATCGGGGGCCCTGAAAAACTGTTTTTT

clone size: .
J gene: TRBJ1-2
D gene: TRBD1
V gene: TRBV5-4
CDR3 protein: CASSVGQGVYGYTF
CDR3 DNA: TGTGCCAGCAGCGTGGGACAGGGTGTCTATGGCTACACCTTC

clone size: .
J gene: TRBJ2-5
D gene: TRBD2
V gene: TRBV9
CDR3 protein: CASSVGRGGRETQYF
CDR3 DNA: TGTGCCAGCAGCGTAGGTAGGGGCGGGAGAGAGACCCAGTACTTC

clone size: .
J gene: TRBJ2-7
D gene: .
V gene: TRBV10-3
CDR3 protein: CAISEGAEQYF
CDR3 DNA: TGTGCCATCAGTGAGGGGGCGGAGCAGTACTTC

clone size: .
J gene: TRBJ2-1
D gene: .
V gene: TRBV11-2
CDR3 protein: CASSFPLASNEQFF
CDR3 DNA: TGTGCCAGCAGCTTCCCCCTAGCGTCGAATGAGCAGTTCTTC

clone size: .
J gene: TRBJ1-2
D gene: .
V gene: TRBV28
CDR3 protein: CASRPEIPLYGYTF
CDR3 DNA: TGTGCCAGCAGGCCAGAAATTCCCCTCTATGGCTACACCTTC

clone size: .
J gene: TRBJ2-7
D gene: TRBD2
V gene: TRBV19
CDR3 protein: CASGAGTYEQYF
CDR3 DNA: TGTGCCAGTGGAGCGGGGACCTACGAGCAGTACTTC

clone size: .
J gene: TRBJ2-1
D gene: .
V gene: TRBV10-3
CDR3 protein: CAIGVWGSYNEQFF
CDR3 DNA: TGTGCCATCGGGGTCTGGGGGTCCTACAATGAGCAGTTCTTC

clone size: .
J gene: TRBJ2-3
D gene: TRBD1
V gene: TRBV11-2
CDR3 protein: CASSHSVGTGSDTQYF
CDR3 DNA: TGTGCCAGCAGCCATTCAGTAGGGACAGGGTCAGATACGCAGTATTTT

clone size: .
J gene: TRBJ1-1
D gene: .
V gene: TRBV27
CDR3 protein: CASSFGRGGTEAFF
CDR3 DNA: TGTGCCAGCAGTTTCGGAAGGGGCGGTACTGAAGCTTTCTTT

clone size: .
J gene: TRBJ1-6
D gene: TRBD1
V gene: TRBV6-5
CDR3 protein: CASSPDRAGSPLHF
CDR3 DNA: TGTGCCAGCAGCCCAGACAGGGCGGGATCACCCCTCCACTTT

clone size: .
J gene: TRBJ2-7
D gene: TRBD1
V gene: TRBV5-4
CDR3 protein: CASSATGAYEQYF
CDR3 DNA: TGTGCCAGCAGCGCGACAGGGGCCTACGAGCAGTACTTC

clone size: few
J gene: TRBJ1-5
D gene: TRBD1
V gene: TRBV28
CDR3 protein: CASSLETGNQPQHF
CDR3 DNA: TGTGCCAGCAGTTTGGAGACAGGGAATCAGCCCCAGCATTTT

clone size: .
J gene: TRBJ2-7
D gene: TRBD1
V gene: TRBV27
CDR3 protein: CASSLRGPIYEQYF
CDR3 DNA: TGTGCCAGCAGTTTGAGGGGGCCTATCTACGAGCAGTACTTC

clone size: once
J gene: TRBJ1-2
D gene: .
V gene: TRBV21-1
CDR3 protein: CASSPGQGYTF
CDR3 DNA: TGTGCCAGCAGCCCTGGGCAAGGCTACACCTTC

clone size: .
J gene: TRBJ1-2
D gene: .
V gene: TRBV27
CDR3 protein: CASSPSAGQKNYGYTF
CDR3 DNA: TGTGCCAGCAGTCCCTCGGCAGGACAGAAGAACTATGGCTACACCTTC

clone size: .
J gene: TRBJ1-4
D gene: .
V gene: TRBV7-9
CDR3 protein: CASSSGPMSEKLFF
CDR3 DNA: TGTGCCAGCAGCTCGGGACCTATGAGTGAAAAACTGTTTTTT

clone size: few
J gene: TRBJ1-5
D gene: TRBD1
V gene: TRBV11-1
CDR3 protein: CASSSGEGAGSNQPQHF
CDR3 DNA: TGTGCCAGCAGCTCCGGGGAGGGGGCAGGTAGCAATCAGCCCCAGCATTTT

clone size: once
J gene: TRBJ2-2
D gene: TRBD2
V gene: TRBV7-2
CDR3 protein: CASSYDRTSTGELFF
CDR3 DNA: TGTGCCAGCAGCTACGATCGGACTAGCACCGGGGAGCTGTTTTTT

clone size: .
J gene: TRBJ2-1
D gene: TRBD2
V gene: TRBV10-3
CDR3 protein: CAISEEAGGHNEQFF
CDR3 DNA: TGTGCCATCAGTGAAGAAGCGGGAGGTCACAATGAGCAGTTCTTC

clone size: .
J gene: TRBJ1-1
D gene: .
V gene: TRBV6-6
CDR3 protein: CASSYSRPAFF
CDR3 DNA: TGTGCCAGCAGTTACTCGAGGCCGGCTTTCTTT

clone size: .
J gene: TRBJ2-7
D gene: .
V gene: TRBV11-2
CDR3 protein: CASSLRAGEVGEQYF
CDR3 DNA: TGTGCCAGCAGCTTACGGGCAGGGGAAGTTGGGGAGCAGTACTTC

clone size: .
J gene: TRBJ1-6
D gene: .
V gene: TRBV7-9
CDR3 protein: CASSLIWEGSPLHF
CDR3 DNA: TGTGCCAGCAGCTTAATCTGGGAAGGTTCACCCCTCCACTTT

clone size: .
J gene: TRBJ2-3
D gene: TRBD2
V gene: TRBV2
CDR3 protein: CASSQGLAGVPDTQYF
CDR3 DNA: TGTGCCAGCAGTCAGGGACTAGCGGGAGTCCCAGATACGCAGTATTTT

clone size: .
J gene: TRBJ2-7
D gene: .
V gene: TRBV4-2
CDR3 protein: CASSQDGFEGIYEQYF
CDR3 DNA: TGTGCCAGCAGCCAAGATGGGTTCGAGGGGATCTACGAGCAGTACTTC

clone size: .
J gene: TRBJ2-7
D gene: .
V gene: TRBV29-1
CDR3 protein: CSVEGADYEQYF
CDR3 DNA: TGCAGCGTTGAAGGGGCAGACTACGAGCAGTACTTC

clone size: .
J gene: TRBJ2-7
D gene: TRBD2
V gene: TRBV18
CDR3 protein: CASSPPTSGRWEYEQYF
CDR3 DNA: TGTGCCAGCTCACCACCAACTAGCGGGAGGTGGGAGTACGAGCAGTACTTC

clone size: .
J gene: TRBJ1-5
D gene: TRBD1
V gene: TRBV5-6
CDR3 protein: CASSEGAGQPQHF
CDR3 DNA: TGTGCCAGCAGCGAGGGGGCCGGGCAGCCCCAGCATTTT

clone size: .
J gene: TRBJ2-2
D gene: .
V gene: TRBV21-1
CDR3 protein: CASTISAGELFF
CDR3 DNA: TGTGCCAGCACTATAAGCGCCGGGGAGCTGTTTTTT

clone size: .
J gene: TRBJ2-1
D gene: .
V gene: TRBV19
CDR3 protein: CASSLTAYNEQFF
CDR3 DNA: TGTGCCAGTAGTTTGACGGCGTACAATGAGCAGTTCTTC

clone size: .
J gene: TRBJ2-7
D gene: TRBD2
V gene: TRBV6-5
CDR3 protein: CASSSSGYSYEQYF
CDR3 DNA: TGTGCCAGCAGTTCTAGCGGGTACTCCTACGAGCAGTACTTC

clone size: .
J gene: TRBJ1-1
D gene: .
V gene: TRBV10-2
CDR3 protein: CASSDPGMNTEAFF
CDR3 DNA: TGCGCCAGCAGTGACCCAGGGATGAACACTGAAGCTTTCTTT

clone size: .
J gene: TRBJ2-5
D gene: TRBD2
V gene: TRBV28
CDR3 protein: CASSLVPGTSGGNQETQYF
CDR3 DNA: TGTGCCAGCAGTTTAGTCCCCGGGACTAGCGGGGGGAACCAAGAGACCCAGTACTTC

clone size: .
J gene: TRBJ2-3
D gene: .
V gene: TRBV28
CDR3 protein: CASSFRQDSSEDF
CDR3 DNA: TGTGCCAGCAGTTTCCGTCAGGACAGTTCGGAGGATTTT

clone size: few
J gene: TRBJ2-1
D gene: .
V gene: TRBV13
CDR3 protein: CASSLGRAGNEQFF
CDR3 DNA: TGTGCCAGCAGCTTAGGTAGGGCGGGCAATGAGCAGTTCTTC

clone size: .
J gene: TRBJ2-7
D gene: .
V gene: TRBV13
CDR3 protein: CASTQDGGADPYEQYF
CDR3 DNA: TGTGCCAGCACTCAGGATGGAGGGGCGGACCCCTACGAGCAGTACTTC